This TCR beta chain comes out of a study of T cell responses to AZD1222 COVID-19 vaccine. Study outcomes and limitations: Donors were mostly white British, more females; clonal diversity possibly underestimated. Elevations in Spike-specific TCR breadth and depth followed administration of two AZD1222 doses. Vaccine-associated CD4 TCRs spanned spike, dominant at 160-218 and 743-854.

Concerning this clone: Antigen: not known.

Looked up from germline, CDR1 is MNHEY and CDR2 is SVGEGT. J lost 4 bases, V lost 5 bases, and 10 bases had no gene match. This CDR3 is 16 amino acids long. Only in-frame clones appear in the TCRdb table, and some are missing; sequencing was by immunoSEQ multiplex PCR. Altogether under 200,000 clones are present, around 95% being singletons, with the ten largest covering 0.64%. Sequenced here: peripheral blood, sampled on day 0 of AZD1222 vaccination. The V and J genes are TRBV6-2 or TRBV6-3 and TRBJ1-5, with 8 bases lining up with TRBD1. This TCR was recovered from an adult in good health. CDR3 sequence: CASSRQDRGGNQPQHF. The CDR3 coding sequence is TGTGCCAGCAGTCGTCAAGACAGGGGTGGTAATCAGCCCCAGCATTTT.